Below, one T cell receptor beta chain is given with its context. Its specificity is not known. These data belong to a study of cytomegalovirus exposure and HLA in healthy donors. The study ran its PCR with 60 Vbeta and 13 Jbeta primers. As processed by the authors: Later work found around 80 million unique TCR beta chains, with about 10 million shared. TCRdb's table, derived via immunoSEQ multiplex PCR, lists solely in-frame clones and lacks some. The D gene and trimming were derived from the DNA, and the V and J assignments and clone size from that table. The sample holds about 110,000 clones, roughly 80% seen once. V gave up 11 bases and J gave up 4 bases; unmatched junction bases: 11. There are 15 residues in the CDR3. Germline V lookup: CDR1 SGHTA, CDR2 FQGNSA. Study-wide findings and caveats: It was reported in a later analysis that an Asian-associated ancestry cluster showed fewer N-insertions than the roughly 670-donor mean.

The chain is built from TRBV7-2 and TRBJ1-1, with 12 bases that match TRBD1. The receptor was isolated from a man aged 25 to 40 in good health and CMV-seronegative. Input material: PBMCs. The CDR3 region is CAGGTGGAAGTEAFF. The CDR3 nucleotides read TGTGCCGGCGGGACAGGGGGCGCCGCGGGCACTGAAGCTTTCTTT.